Below, one T cell receptor beta chain is given with its context. Only in-frame clones appear in the TCRdb table, and some are missing; sequencing was by immunoSEQ multiplex PCR. The sample records 40,000 or so clones, around 75% being singletons. The record originates from a study of STAT5B mutations in CD4+ large granular lymphocyte leukemia. Germline CDR1 ENHRY, CDR2 SYGVKD. This CDR3 spans 14 amino acids. Deletions cut 3 bases from V and 6 bases from J, with 12 bases between. This clonotype originated in a human donor in good health. Specimen: CD4+ T cells from blood buffy coats. This chain uses TRBV10-3 with TRBJ1-5; D gene ambiguous. CDR3 DNA: TGTGCCATCAGTGAATCGGTGGAAGGTCAGCCCCAGCATTTT. It specifies CAISESVEGQPQHF.